The clone carrying this TCR beta chain was recorded at least ten times. Antigen unknown. The data were obtained in a study of early T cells in non-severe SARS-CoV-2 infection. Overall study context: Sequencing of unsorted whole blood was done on bulk RNA, leaving chains unpaired. Whole-study results and caveats: Anti-spike CD8 responses were favored by VDJdb matching, which missed private and CD4 specificities.

This CDR3 region has 15 residues. Germline CDR1 SGHRS, CDR2 YFSETQ. V lost 6 bases and J lost 2; bases outside the gene matches: 7. Each cDNA molecule carried a unique molecular identifier. One entry per CDR3 protein results from TCRdb running MiXCR on the 5' RACE reads. The repertoire holds more than 25,000 distinct CDR3 sequences, over 5% seen once, with over 2.5% in the top ten. This rearrangement joins TRBV5-1 to TRBJ1-1; 10 nucleotides agree with TRBD1. Material: whole blood. The clonotype comes from an adult who was a healthcare worker with PCR-confirmed SARS-CoV-2 infection or an uninfected control (not recorded which). The CDR3 DNA sequence: TGCGCCAGCATATCATCGACAGGGGGCAACACTGAAGCTTTCTTT. It translates to CASISSTGGNTEAFF.